The next 31 T cell receptor beta chains were all read from a single sample in a study of early T cells in non-severe SARS-CoV-2 infection (dated by TCRdb to the early 2020s). Libraries were constructed by 5' RACE. The instrument given in TCRdb is NextSeq 500. TCRdb trimmed the raw reads at Q25, called clones with MiXCR and kept productive beta chains. Rows with a matching CDR3 protein are joined into one entry that keeps the most common DNA and genes. This sample gives 70,000 to 95,000 distinct CDR3 sequences in total; roughly 14% of them show up just once. The ten largest clonotypes hold approximately 0.5% of the sample. The sequenced sample consisted of whole blood. The receptors originated from an adult who was a healthcare worker with PCR-confirmed SARS-CoV-2 infection or an uninfected control (not recorded which).

This chain joins TRBV15 and TRBJ2-2; 7 positions agree with TRBD1. The CDR3 is 14 residues long. Germline V lookup: CDR1 LNHNV, CDR2 YYDKDF (reference sequence). V lost 9 bases and J lost 2; bases outside the gene matches: 6. The CDR3 sequence is CATRDSINTGELFF. The CDR3 DNA follows: TGTGCCACGAGGGACAGCATAAACACCGGGGAGCTGTTTTTT.

This clonotype appeared many times. CDR3 protein: CATRDADTQYF. In DNA, the CDR3 is TGTGCCACCAGAGACGCAGATACGCAGTATTTT. The chain couples TRBV6-4 to TRBJ2-3; D ambiguous. Germline V gives CDR1 MRHNA, CDR2 SNTAGT. The CDR3 loop spans 11 amino acids. Trimming pared 10 bases from V and 4 bases from J, leaving 9 bases between.

A few counts support this clonotype. The chain combines TRBV14 with TRBJ2-5; 7 nucleotides match TRBD1. Germline assignment: CDR1 SGHDN and CDR2 FVKESK. V gave up 4 bases and J gave up 5 bases; unmatched junction bases: 1. The length of the CDR3 is 12 residues. This CDR3 reads CASSPTGETQYF. CDR3 DNA sequence: TGTGCCAGCAGCCCGACAGGGGAGACCCAGTACTTC.

This clonotype was found a few times. The J gene is TRBJ1-1, the V gene TRBV2, with a tentative D call TRBD1 (5 bases). The germline gives CDR1 SNHLY, CDR2 FYNNEI. V lost 5 bases and J 3 bases, leaving 16 bases between the germline ends. This CDR3 spans 15 amino acids. The DNA of the CDR3 is TGTGCCAGCAGTAACAGGCGCCAAGCCGACACTGAAGCTTTCTTT. This translates into CASSNRRQADTEAFF. The full variable domain, completed using reference TRBV2 and TRBJ1-1, is EPEVTQTPSHQVTQMGQEVILRCVPISNHLYFYWYRQILGQKVEFLVSFYNNEISEKSEIFDDQFSVERPDGSNFTLKIRSTKLEDSAMYFCASSNRRQADTEAFFGQGTRLTVV.

This clonotype was seen only a few times. The genes are TRBV6-5 and TRBJ2-2, with 10 positions matching TRBD1. The CDR3 consists of 15 residues. The germline gives CDR1 MNHEY, CDR2 SVGAGI. With V trimmed by 7 bases and J by 4 bases, 6 bases remained unmatched. In DNA form, the CDR3 reads TGTGCCAGCACCCCGAGGGACAGGGGCACCGGGGAGCTGTTTTTT. This codes for CASTPRDRGTGELFF.

The chain links TRBV24-1 to TRBJ2-5, with D possibly matching TRBD1 (5 bases). The V end lost 1 base, the J end lost 5 bases, and 16 bases lay between the germline ends. Germline V gives CDR1 KGHDR, CDR2 SFDVKD. The CDR3 has 16 amino acids. The CDR3 reads CATSDFGRAPLETQYF. CDR3 DNA sequence: TGTGCCACCAGTGATTTTGGCAGGGCCCCACTGGAGACCCAGTACTTC.

This clonotype was picked up a small number of times. The chain is built from TRBV2 and TRBJ1-5, with D maybe TRBD1 (6 bases). This CDR3 has 15 residues. The V end was cut by 6 bases, the J end by 2 bases, with 14 bases between. Germline CDR1 reads SNHLY; CDR2 reads FYNNEI. The CDR3 is CASSGQIVGNQPQHF. CDR3 DNA: TGTGCCAGCAGCGGACAGATAGTGGGCAATCAGCCCCAGCATTTT.

This sequence joins TRBV6-2 or TRBV6-3 and TRBJ2-2, with D possibly matching TRBD2 (6 bases). Trimming left V 7 bases short and J 2 bases short, with 17 bases between. The CDR3 has 16 amino acids. Per the germline V gene, CDR1 is MNHEY and CDR2 is SVGEGT. The CDR3 bases are TGTGCCAGCACCATGTTGTCAGGGACTAACACCGGGGAGCTGTTTTTT. Protein: CASTMLSGTNTGELFF.

This clonotype has more than one count but fewer than ten. The chain combines TRBV7-8 with TRBJ2-3, with D tentatively TRBD2 (6 bases). The CDR3 runs to 14 residues. Deletions cut 5 bases from V and 1 base from J, with 10 bases between. Per germline, CDR1 SGHVS and CDR2 FQNEAQ. This CDR3 reads CASSVTSRTDTQYF. The CDR3 DNA follows: TGTGCCAGCAGCGTTACTAGCCGCACAGATACGCAGTATTTT.

This clonotype has only a few counts. This chain joins TRBV6-5 and TRBJ2-1; D perhaps matches TRBD1 (5 bases). The CDR3 is made up of 15 amino acids. In germline, CDR1 is MNHEY, CDR2 SVGAGI. Trimming removed 0 bases at V and 2 bases at J, with 8 bases between. CDR3 sequence: CASSYSGVTYNEQFF. The DNA for the CDR3 is TGTGCCAGCAGTTACTCAGGGGTCACCTACAATGAGCAGTTCTTC.

At least ten counts were recorded for this clonotype. The gene calls are TRBV5-1 and TRBJ1-5, with 7 bases lining up with TRBD1. The trim removed 4 bases at V and 1 base at J, leaving 2 bases unmatched. Looked up from germline, CDR1 is SGHRS and CDR2 is YFSETQ. This CDR3 is built from 14 residues. DNA for the CDR3: TGCGCCAGCAGCCCGGGACAGAGCAATCAGCCCCAGCATTTT. Encoded protein: CASSPGQSNQPQHF.

A few counts support this clonotype. This chain joins TRBV9 and TRBJ2-7; possibly TRBD1 for D (6 bases). The CDR3 extends over 15 amino acids. From germline, CDR1 is SGDLS and CDR2 YYNGEE. Trimming shortened V by 2 bases and J by 5 bases, and 17 bases separated the two germline ends. The CDR3 DNA reads TGTGCCAGCAGCGTGGAGGACAGACTACCCAACGAGCAGTACGTC. Amino acid sequence: CASSVEDRLPNEQYV.

The chain couples TRBV9 to TRBJ2-2; a weak D match, TRBD2 (5 bases). The CDR3 spans 16 residues. Per germline, CDR1 SGDLS and CDR2 YYNGEE. Trimming left V 0 bases short and J 0 bases short, with 9 bases between. Here the CDR3 reads CASSVVGKANTGELFF. The DNA for the CDR3 is TGTGCCAGCAGCGTAGTCGGGAAAGCGAACACCGGGGAGCTGTTTTTT.

J is TRBJ1-1 and V is TRBV2; 8 nucleotides align to TRBD1. V was pared by 0 bases and J by 7 bases, with 10 bases of the junction left unmatched. There are 16 residues in the CDR3. Germline values: CDR1 SNHLY, CDR2 FYNNEI. The CDR3 protein is CASSEAWTGRQGEAFF. The CDR3 bases are TGTGCCAGCAGTGAAGCCTGGACAGGGAGGCAGGGTGAAGCTTTCTTT.

The chain is built from TRBV20-1 and TRBJ2-1, with 10 bases matching TRBD2. Looked up from germline, CDR1 is DFQATT and CDR2 is SNEGSKA (reference sequence). The CDR3 totals 17 residues. J was trimmed by 1 base and V by 6 bases; bases with no gene match: 12. The CDR3 spells CSAKVVLAGESYNEQFF. In DNA form, the CDR3 reads TGCAGTGCCAAGGTTGTCCTAGCGGGGGAATCCTACAATGAGCAGTTCTTC.

This clonotype appeared a few times. V is TRBV6-1 and J is TRBJ2-5; D is unresolved. The CDR3 loop spans 14 amino acids. Trimming removed 8 bases from V and 2 bases from J, with 15 bases in between. Germline V lookup: CDR1 MNHNS, CDR2 SASEGT. The CDR3 DNA is TGTGCCAGCGAAAGAATCCCCGAGCAAGAGACCCAGTACTTC. Translation gives CASERIPEQETQYF.

This clonotype came up a few times. The gene calls are TRBV29-1 and TRBJ1-1; 8 nucleotides line up with TRBD1. Germline V gene lookup returns CDR1 SQVTM and CDR2 ANQGSEA. The CDR3 runs 13 residues. Losses at the gene ends were 4 bases for V and 6 bases for J; bases not matched to a gene: 7. In nucleotides, the CDR3 is TGCAGCGTTGTTGGACAGGGTGTAGCTGAAGCTTTCTTT. It translates to CSVVGQGVAEAFF.

The chain recombines TRBV28 with TRBJ1-5; D perhaps matches TRBD1 (6 bases). With 3 bases removed from V and 4 bases from J, the gap between germline ends came to 13 bases. CDR1 is MDHEN and CDR2 is SYDVKM in the germline V gene. The CDR3 is 15 amino acids. The CDR3 reads CASSFRGFRNQPQHF. The CDR3 DNA reads as TGTGCCAGCAGTTTTAGGGGGTTTAGGAATCAGCCCCAGCATTTT. The whole variable domain, remainder taken from reference TRBV28 and TRBJ1-5, is DVKVTQSSRYLVKRTGEKVFLECVQDMDHENMFWYRQDPGLGLRLIYFSYDVKMKEKGDIPEGYSVSREKKERFSLILESASTNQTSMYLCASSFRGFRNQPQHFGDGTRLSIL.

The chain carries TRBV3-1 and TRBJ1-2, with D unclear. This CDR3 contains 15 residues. V lost 4 bases to trimming and J lost 8 bases, with 20 bases between them. Germline V gene lookup returns CDR1 LGHDT and CDR2 YNNKEL (reference sequence). CDR3 sequence reads: CASSPTKHGTGGYTF. CDR3 nucleotides: TGTGCCAGCAGCCCCACAAAACACGGTACGGGCGGCTACACCTTC.

This chain links TRBV18 with TRBJ1-1, with 8 bases lining up with TRBD1. In germline, CDR1 is KGHSH, CDR2 LQKENI. This CDR3 has 15 residues. The V gene end was trimmed by 3 bases and the J gene end by 4 bases; junction bases not matched to a gene: 7. The CDR3 region is CASSPSTGAATEAFF. CDR3 coding DNA: TGTGCCAGCTCACCCTCGACAGGGGCGGCCACTGAAGCTTTCTTT.

This clonotype was seen ten or more times. V and J are TRBV19 and TRBJ2-1, with 10 nucleotides matching TRBD2. The V segment lost 10 bases and the J segment 1 base; nucleotides outside the gene matches: 4. CDR3 length: 14 amino acids. The germline gives CDR1 LNHDA, CDR2 SQIVND (reference sequence). The CDR3 sequence: CATALAGSYNEQFF. The CDR3 DNA reads as TGTGCCACCGCACTAGCGGGATCCTACAATGAGCAGTTCTTC.

This clonotype appeared a few times. This chain links TRBV15 with TRBJ1-1; TRBD1 agrees at 12 bases. V was clipped by 0 bases and J by 4 bases; unmatched bases: 9. Looked up from germline, CDR1 is LNHNV and CDR2 is YYDKDF (reference sequence). This CDR3 is built from 18 residues. This CDR3 is CATSRDGGQGAVGTEAFF. The CDR3 DNA sequence: TGTGCCACCAGCAGAGATGGGGGACAGGGGGCTGTGGGCACTGAAGCTTTCTTT.

This clonotype came up a few times. The gene calls are TRBV29-1 and TRBJ2-1; possibly TRBD1 or TRBD2 for D (5 bases each). The V end was cut by 0 bases, the J end by 12 bases, with 9 bases between. The CDR3 has 11 amino acids. Germline V lookup: CDR1 SQVTM, CDR2 ANQGSEA. CDR3 sequence (DNA): TGCAGCGTTGAAGAAGGGACCCTGCAGTTCTTC. Its translation: CSVEEGTLQFF.

This clonotype came up many times. V usage is TRBV6-5 and J usage is TRBJ1-2; D possibly corresponds to TRBD1 (5 bases). Trimming removed 8 bases from V and 8 bases from J, with 12 bases in between. The CDR3 is made up of 11 amino acids. Germline V gene sequence: CDR1 MNHEY, CDR2 SVGAGI. CDR3 coding DNA: TGTGCCAGCCTCGGGGCCGGGGGCTACACCTTC. Its translation: CASLGAGGYTF.

In DNA form, the CDR3 reads TGTGCCATCAGTGACTTCGCCGCCGGGACTAGCACAGATACGCAGTATTTT. Protein: CAISDFAAGTSTDTQYF. The V gene is TRBV10-3, the J gene TRBJ2-3; maybe TRBD2 (6 bases). This CDR3 comprises 17 residues. V was cut by 3 bases and J by 0 bases, with 16 bases left in between. In germline, CDR1 is ENHRY, CDR2 SYGVKD.

This clonotype was found many times. V gene TRBV12-3 or TRBV12-4 combines with J gene TRBJ1-2; unclear D gene. The CDR3 is made up of 15 amino acids. The V end lost 5 bases, the J end lost 5 bases, and 18 bases lay between the germline ends. CDR3 sequence reads: CASSPGTLIGYGYTF. Here the CDR3 DNA reads TGTGCCAGCAGTCCGGGAACGCTTATCGGGTATGGCTACACCTTC.

This clonotype was found a few times. This chain uses TRBV27 with TRBJ1-2; TRBD1 agrees at 7 bases. The CDR3 spans 15 residues. The germline CDR1 and CDR2 sequences are MNHEY and SMNVEV (reference sequence). Germline trimming cut 6 bases from V and 1 base from J; bases unmatched to any gene: 8. This CDR3 is CASRTGTANNYGYTF. The CDR3 coding sequence is TGTGCCAGCAGAACCGGGACAGCAAATAACTATGGCTACACCTTC.

The V call is TRBV29-1, the J call TRBJ2-1; tentatively, D is TRBD1 (5 bases). Trimming cost V 3 bases and J 4 bases, with 13 bases left between them. The germline V gene has CDR1 SQVTM and CDR2 ANQGSEA. The CDR3 consists of 14 residues. Written as DNA, the CDR3 is TGCAGCGTTGAGGTGGCAGACAGATACAATGAGCAGTTCTTC. Amino acid sequence: CSVEVADRYNEQFF.

The rearrangement links TRBV6-5 to TRBJ2-1, with 7 bases fitting TRBD2. CDR1 is MNHEY, CDR2 SVGAGI, per germline. Trimming removed 9 bases from V and 9 bases from J; junction bases left unmatched: 11. This CDR3 is 13 amino acids long. The CDR3 sequence is CASHTTGRIEQFF. The DNA of the CDR3 is TGTGCCAGTCATACAACCGGGAGGATTGAGCAGTTCTTC.

This clonotype appeared a few times. This chain uses TRBV12-3 or TRBV12-4 with TRBJ2-2; 9 nucleotides agree with TRBD2. The CDR3 covers 17 residues. Trimming took 6 bases from V and 7 from J; bases not matched to a gene: 15. The CDR3 DNA reads TGTGCCAGCAGCCTACGGGGGACTAGCTTCGGCAACGGGGAGCTGTTTTTT. Its translation is CASSLRGTSFGNGELFF.

This CDR3 reads CASSLYLYNEQFF. CDR3 DNA: TGTGCCAGCAGCTTATACCTGTACAATGAGCAGTTCTTC. The chain joins TRBV12-3 or TRBV12-4 to TRBJ2-1, with D hard to call. This CDR3 comprises 13 residues. V lost 6 bases to trimming and J lost 4 bases, with 10 bases between them.